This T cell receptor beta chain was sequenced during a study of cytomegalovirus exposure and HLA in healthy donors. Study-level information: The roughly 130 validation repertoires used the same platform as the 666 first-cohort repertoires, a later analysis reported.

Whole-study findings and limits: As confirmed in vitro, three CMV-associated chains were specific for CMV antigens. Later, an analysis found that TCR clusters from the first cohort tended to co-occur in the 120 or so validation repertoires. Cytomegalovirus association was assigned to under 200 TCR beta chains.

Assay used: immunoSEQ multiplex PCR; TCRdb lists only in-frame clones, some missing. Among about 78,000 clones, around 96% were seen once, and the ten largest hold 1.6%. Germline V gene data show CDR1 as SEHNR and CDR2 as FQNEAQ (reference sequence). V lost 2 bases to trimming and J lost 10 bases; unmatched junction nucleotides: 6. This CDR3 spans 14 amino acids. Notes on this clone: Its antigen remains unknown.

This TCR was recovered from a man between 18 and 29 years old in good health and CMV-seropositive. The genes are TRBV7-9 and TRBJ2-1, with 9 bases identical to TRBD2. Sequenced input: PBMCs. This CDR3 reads CASSLLAGDREQFF. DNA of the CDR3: TGTGCCAGCAGCTTATTAGCGGGAGACAGGGAGCAGTTCTTC.